This entry describes one T cell receptor (beta chain). The sample is drawn from a study of blood T cell repertoires in COVID-19. Looking at the study overall: PBMCs, B-cell-depleted T cells, or T cells provided the cDNA or gDNA that made up the material.

The length of the CDR3 is 19 residues. Germline values: CDR1 SGHTA, CDR2 FQGNSA. V lost 5 bases to trimming and J lost 0 bases; unmatched junction nucleotides: 11. In the original workflow: How many nucleated cells were present was estimated from reference gene primer amplification. The data were produced by immunoSEQ multiplex PCR, yet TCRdb's version contains in-frame clones alone and is incomplete. D and trimming come from the DNA, and the V and J calls and clone size come from that table. The sample has roughly 59,000 clones; less than 85% are singletons. Input material: peripheral blood. The chain links TRBV7-2 to TRBJ1-6; 9 positions agree with TRBD1. This receptor was taken from a human donor in a cohort sampled during active COVID-19. CDR3 nucleotides: TGTGCCAGCAGCACCGGACAGGGGCGCTTCAGCTCCTATAATTCACCCCTCCACTTT. This encodes CASSTGQGRFSSYNSPLHF.